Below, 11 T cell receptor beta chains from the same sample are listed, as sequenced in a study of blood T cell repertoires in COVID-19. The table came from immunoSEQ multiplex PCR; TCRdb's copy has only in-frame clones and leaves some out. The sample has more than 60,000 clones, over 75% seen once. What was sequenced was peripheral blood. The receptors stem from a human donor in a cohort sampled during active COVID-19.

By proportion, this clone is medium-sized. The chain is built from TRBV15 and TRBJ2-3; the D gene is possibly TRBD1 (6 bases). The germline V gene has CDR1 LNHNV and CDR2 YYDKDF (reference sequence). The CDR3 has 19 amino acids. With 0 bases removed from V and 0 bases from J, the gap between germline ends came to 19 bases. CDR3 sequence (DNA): TGTGCCACCAGCAGAGATTTCCAACAGGGAGTATTAAGCACAGATACGCAGTATTTT. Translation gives CATSRDFQQGVLSTDTQYF.

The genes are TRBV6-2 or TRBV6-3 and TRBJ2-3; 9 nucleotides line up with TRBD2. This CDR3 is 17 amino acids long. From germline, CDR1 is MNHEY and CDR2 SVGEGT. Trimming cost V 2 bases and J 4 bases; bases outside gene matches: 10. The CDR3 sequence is CASSYRLDPSGADTQYF. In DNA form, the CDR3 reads TGTGCCAGCAGTTACCGGTTGGATCCTAGCGGGGCAGATACGCAGTATTTT.

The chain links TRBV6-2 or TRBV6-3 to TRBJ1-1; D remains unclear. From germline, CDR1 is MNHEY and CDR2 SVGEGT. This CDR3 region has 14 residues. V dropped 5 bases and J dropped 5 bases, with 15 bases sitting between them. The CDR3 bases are TGTGCCAGCAGTCCACGACACGGAGGGACTGAAGCTTTCTTT. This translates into CASSPRHGGTEAFF.

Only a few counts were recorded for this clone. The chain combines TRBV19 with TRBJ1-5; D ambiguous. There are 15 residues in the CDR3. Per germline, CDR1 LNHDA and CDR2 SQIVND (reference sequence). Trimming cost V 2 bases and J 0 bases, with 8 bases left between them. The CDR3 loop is CASSINTHSNQPQHF. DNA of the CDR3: TGTGCCAGTAGTATAAACACCCATAGCAATCAGCCCCAGCATTTT.

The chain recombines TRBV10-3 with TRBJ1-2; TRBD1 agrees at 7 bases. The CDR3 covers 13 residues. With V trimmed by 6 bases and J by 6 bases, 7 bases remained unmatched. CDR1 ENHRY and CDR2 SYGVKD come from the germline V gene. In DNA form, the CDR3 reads TGTGCCATCAGCGACAGGGACCTAAATGGCTACACCTTC. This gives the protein CAISDRDLNGYTF.

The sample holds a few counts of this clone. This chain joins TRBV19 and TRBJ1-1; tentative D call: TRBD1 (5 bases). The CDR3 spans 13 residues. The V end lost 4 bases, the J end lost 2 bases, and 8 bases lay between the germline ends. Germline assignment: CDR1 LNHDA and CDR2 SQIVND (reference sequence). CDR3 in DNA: TGTGCCAGTAGTACAGGACAAAACACTGAAGCTTTCTTT. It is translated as CASSTGQNTEAFF.

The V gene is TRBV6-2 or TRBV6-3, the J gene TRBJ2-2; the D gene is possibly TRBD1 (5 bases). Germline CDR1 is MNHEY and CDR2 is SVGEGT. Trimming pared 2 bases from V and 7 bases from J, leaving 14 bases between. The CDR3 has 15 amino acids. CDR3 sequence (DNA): TGTGCCAGCAGTTACCTGGCAGGGATCCTCGGGGAGCTGTTTTTT. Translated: CASSYLAGILGELFF.

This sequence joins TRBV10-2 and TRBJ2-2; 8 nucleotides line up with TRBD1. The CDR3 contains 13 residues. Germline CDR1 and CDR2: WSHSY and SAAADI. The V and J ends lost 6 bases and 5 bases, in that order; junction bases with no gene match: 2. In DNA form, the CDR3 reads TGCGCCAGCAGGAGGACAGGGACCGGGGAGCTGTTTTTT. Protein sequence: CASRRTGTGELFF.

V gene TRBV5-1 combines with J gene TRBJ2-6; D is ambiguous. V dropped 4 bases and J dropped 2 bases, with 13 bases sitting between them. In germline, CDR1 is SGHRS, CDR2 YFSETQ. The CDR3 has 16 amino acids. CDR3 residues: CASSREALAGANVLTF. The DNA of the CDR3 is TGCGCCAGCAGCCGCGAGGCCCTGGCTGGGGCCAACGTCCTGACTTTC.

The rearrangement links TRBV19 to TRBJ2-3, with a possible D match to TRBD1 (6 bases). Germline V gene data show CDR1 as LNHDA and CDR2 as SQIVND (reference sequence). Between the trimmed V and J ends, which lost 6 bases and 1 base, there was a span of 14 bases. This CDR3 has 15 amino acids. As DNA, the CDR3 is TGTGCCAGTAGAAACAGGGTAGCTGGCACAGATACGCAGTATTTT. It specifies CASRNRVAGTDTQYF.

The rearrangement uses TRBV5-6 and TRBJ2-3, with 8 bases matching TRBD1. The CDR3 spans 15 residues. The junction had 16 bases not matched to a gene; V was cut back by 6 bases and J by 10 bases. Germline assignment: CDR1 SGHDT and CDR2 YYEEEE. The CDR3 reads CASTTLQTGVLAQYF. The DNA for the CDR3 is TGTGCCAGCACCACCCTCCAGACAGGGGTGCTAGCGCAGTATTTT.